Sequencing of this T cell receptor (beta chain) was carried out in a study of T cell clonality in common variable immunodeficiency. Only in-frame clones appear in the TCRdb table, and some are missing; sequencing was by immunoSEQ multiplex PCR. Reported are approximately 57,000 clones, none seen only once; the ten largest carry around 0.8%. Donors gave 5 to 8 ml heparinized peripheral whole blood. This clone was counted ten times or more. Antigen: not known. The read falls 3 residues short of the CDR3 end, and the missing part is taken from the germline J gene. CDR3 length: 14 residues. Trimming removed 0 bases from V and 4 bases from J, with 12 bases in between. Germline V gene sequence: CDR1 SQVTM, CDR2 ANQGSEA. Study-level results: What drives increased CVID clonality needs T cell subpopulation sequencing. Compared with healthy controls, CVID subjects showed increased TCRbeta clonality, mostly in about a third.

Source material: peripheral blood mononuclear cells. The source is a person aged 18-70 years in good health. The gene calls are TRBV29-1 and TRBJ1-2, with D uncertain. The CDR3 bases that were read are TGCAGCGTTGAAGATAGCCCTCAGTCCTATGGC. As protein: CSVEDSPQSYG. The entire CDR3 protein is CSVEDSPQSYGYTF.